This TCR beta chain was identified during a study of blood T cell repertoires in COVID-19 (dated by TCRdb to 2020 to 2022). Study-wide context: Samples from collaborators originated in the United States, Italy and Spain and spanned both the acute and convalescent phases of COVID-19. The material from the prospective study consisted of cDNA or gDNA derived from T cells, B-cell-depleted T cells, or PBMCs. The dataset comprised deeply sampled blood TCRbeta repertoires from subjects exposed to, actively infected with, or recovered from COVID-19. The repertoires were released in a freely available public database intended as a resource for research on the immune response to SARS-CoV-2. Samples came from the ongoing ImmuneRACE study (first 160 participants) plus 1,254 subjects from 6 global collaborators. The sample metadata nearly always contained a de-identified subject ID, COVID-19 status, age in years and sex. Where HLA class I and class II types were available, the types were taken from metadata supplied by the sample provider, not from assay-based typing.

Samples from volunteer blood donors who had recovered from COVID-19 were contributed by a second Seattle source. Whole blood was collected in K2EDTA tubes by collaborating institutions according to the institutions' own protocols. Collaborator samples were shipped for TCRbeta analysis as frozen whole blood, isolated PBMCs, or DNA extracted from either sample type. What the study reported, not specific to this receptor: Clinical and demographic metadata were provided uncurated, with the amount varying by source and participant.

The CDR3 runs 17 amino acids, cysteine and phenylalanine included. The CDR3 DNA has 51 bases and is translated from base 1. Taken from the germline V gene (reference sequence), the CDR1 and CDR2 loops are LNHDA and SQIVND. Of note for this clone: The target of this receptor is not known. An end of the junction differs from the germline gene, which may be a read error.

TCRbeta CDR3 regions were amplified from genomic DNA using the immunoSEQ Assay, a bias-controlled multiplex PCR. The authors' pipeline ran thus. Within the assay, amplification of reference gene primers was used to estimate how many nucleated cells each sample contained. To quantify the absolute abundance of each unique TCRbeta CDR3 rearrangement, sequence reads were collapsed and filtered. For each sample, productive Simpson clonality was calculated as the square root of Simpson's diversity index across productive rearrangements. TCRdb limited this immuneACCESS table to in-frame rearrangements with V and J called. A share of clones is missing; checked studies link under half to unresolved V genes, and the rest is unexplained. V and J calls and clone size come straight from that table; D and trimming were deduced from the DNA. The sample table shows some 130,000 clones, and 70% to 85% are seen once. The top ten clones comprise about 10% of the sample.

The chain employs TRBV19 and TRBJ2-5; the central 13 bases match TRBD2. Sample: peripheral blood. This clonotype was sampled from a man in his sixties who had recovered from COVID-19. The CDR3 protein is CASSLDYGLAGAETQYF. The nucleotide sequence is TGTGCCAGTAGTCTAGATTATGGACTAGCGGGAGCAGAGACCCAGTACTTC.